Listed below are T cell receptor beta chains from one sample, sequenced in a study of control samples from healthy donors and cancer patients. Sequencing was performed with immunoSEQ multiplex PCR; in TCRdb, only in-frame clones are kept and a portion is missing. The table lists approximately 170,000 clones, roughly 92% of them singletons. The sample was blood. The receptors come from a man aged 30 to 39 in good health. Each CDR3 is given with its conserved first and last residue. A D gene is named only where the DNA matches it firmly. Clone size appears in some rows only: once, few, many, or a class for an expanded clone.

>TRBD1|TRBV5-1|NA|TRBJ2-1
TGCGCCAGCAGCCCGGACAGGGGGCCCCCCAATGAGCAGTTCTTC
CASSPDRGPPNEQFF
>NA|TRBV5-1|NA|TRBJ2-2
TGCGCCAGCAGCTTCCGGGACTCCGGCACCGGGGAGCTGTTTTTT
CASSFRDSGTGELFF
>NA|TRBV5-1|NA|TRBJ1-4
TGCGCCAGCAGCTGGTTAACAGGATCTAATGAAAAACTGTTTTTT
CASSWLTGSNEKLFF
>TRBD1|TRBV5-4|NA|TRBJ2-6
TGTGCCAGCAGCTTGGAGGGGGCGTACGGGGCCAACGTCCTGACTTTC
CASSLEGAYGANVLTF
>NA|TRBV6-1|few|TRBJ2-7
TGTGCCAGCAGTGAAGCCGGGACAACCGCTTACGAGCAGTACTTC
CASSEAGTTAYEQYF
>NA|TRBV18|NA|TRBJ1-5
TGTGCCAGCTCACCAGGGTTAAATCAGCCCCAGCATTTT
CASSPGLNQPQHF
>NA|TRBV19|NA|TRBJ2-1
TGTGCCAGTAGTATCGGCTACAATGAGCAGTTCTTC
CASSIGYNEQFF
>TRBD2|TRBV15|NA|TRBJ2-3
TGTGCCACCAGCAGAGGAATTGTTAATGAGCGGGGACGCACAGATACGCAGTATTTT
CATSRGIVNERGRTDTQYF
>NA|TRBV6-5|NA|TRBJ1-3
TGTGCCAGCAGTTACGGGGGCCCCTCTGGAAACACCATATATTTT
CASSYGGPSGNTIYF
>NA|TRBV19|NA|TRBJ2-3
TGTGCCAGTAGTATAGTAGCAGACACAGATACGCAGTATTTT
CASSIVADTDTQYF
>NA|TRBV9|NA|TRBJ2-1
TGTGCCAGCAGCGTAGCGGAGGGATTCCCCCACAATGAGCAGTTCTTC
CASSVAEGFPHNEQFF
>NA|TRBV5-1|NA|TRBJ2-2
TGCGCCAGCAGCTTGGACCCTAGCGTCACCGGGGAGCTGTTTTTT
CASSLDPSVTGELFF
>NA|TRBV6-5|NA|TRBJ1-6
TGTGCCAGCACCGGAAGCAGGGTTGGGGATTCACCCCTCCACTTT
CASTGSRVGDSPLHF
>NA|TRBV28|once|TRBJ1-5
TGTGCCAGCAGTTTAGAGGGACTTCAGCATTTT
CASSLEGLQHF
>NA|TRBV27|NA|TRBJ1-1
TGTGCCAGCCAAAAGGACCCCAACAGGATCCCAACTAAAGCTTTCTTT
CASQKDPNRIPTKAFF
>NA|TRBV7-2|NA|TRBJ1-2
TGTGCCAGCAGCTTTGAGGGAGGGGACTATGGCTACACCTTC
CASSFEGGDYGYTF
>TRBD2|TRBV19|NA|TRBJ2-5
TGTGCCAGTAGTATCGGACTAGCGGGAGGTCGAGAGACCCAGTACTTC
CASSIGLAGGRETQYF
>NA|TRBV2|NA|TRBJ2-7
TGTGCCAGCAGTGATTCCGCCTACGAGCAGTACTTC
CASSDSAYEQYF
>TRBD2|TRBV29-1|NA|TRBJ2-3
TGCAGCGTTGTGGCGACTAGCGACACAGATACGCAGTATTTT
CSVVATSDTDTQYF
>NA|TRBV7-2|NA|TRBJ2-5
TGTGCCAGCAGCTTAGCCACAGCATGGTCGTTTGACCGGTCGGAGACCCAGTACTTC
CASSLATAWSFDRSETQYF
>NA|TRBV5-1|NA|TRBJ2-5
TGCGCCAGCAGCTTGGCCGGGATAGAAGAGACCCAGTACTTC
CASSLAGIEETQYF
>NA|TRBV6-1|NA|TRBJ2-1
TGTGCCAGCAGTGAAGGGGGGTCCTGGCAGTTCTTC
CASSEGGSWQFF
>TRBD1|TRBV18|NA|TRBJ1-5
TGTGCCAGCTCACCGGACAGGGGCCAGCCCCAGCATTTT
CASSPDRGQPQHF
>TRBD1|TRBV25-1|NA|TRBJ1-1
TGTGCCAGCAGGGGACAGGGGCGGGGGAACACTGAAGCTTTCTTT
CASRGQGRGNTEAFF
>NA|TRBV5-1|NA|TRBJ2-1
TGCGCCAGCAGCTTGGGGGCAGGGAGTTGGGCTAACAATGAGCAGTTCTTC
CASSLGAGSWANNEQFF
>TRBD1|TRBV19|NA|TRBJ2-7
TGTGCCAGTAGTAAAGGATGGAGACAGGGATGGTCCTACGAGCAGTACTTC
CASSKGWRQGWSYEQYF
>NA|TRBV3-1/TRBV3-2|NA|TRBJ2-7
TGTGCCAGCAGCCAATCGCAGCTCGGCGATACCGAGCAGTACTTC
CASSQSQLGDTEQYF
>TRBD1|TRBV5-6|NA|TRBJ1-2
TGTGCCAGCAGCGCGGGACAGGGGTTCTATGGCTACACCTTC
CASSAGQGFYGYTF
>TRBD2|TRBV16|NA|TRBJ2-1
TGTGCCAGCAGCCTACCACTAGCGGGGGGACTTCTAAATGAGCAGTTCTTC
CASSLPLAGGLLNEQFF
>TRBD1|TRBV6-5|NA|TRBJ2-1
TGTGCCAGCAGCACTGGGACAGACTACAATGAGCAGTTCTTC
CASSTGTDYNEQFF
>NA|TRBV4-1|once|TRBJ2-5
TGCGCCAGCAGCCAAATACTGGGACCCAGAGAGACCCAGTACTTC
CASSQILGPRETQYF
>NA|TRBV7-2|NA|TRBJ1-2
TGTGCCAGCAGTATCTCTGGGGGTCAAATCATGGCTGGCTACACCTTC
CASSISGGQIMAGYTF
>TRBD1|TRBV10-3|NA|TRBJ2-7
TGTGCCATCAGTGACCGGGACAGGGCCGGCGAGCAGTACTTC
CAISDRDRAGEQYF
>NA|TRBV30|NA|TRBJ1-1
TGTGCCTGGGGTCCCCTTGGGAAGTATGAAGCTTTCTTT
CAWGPLGKYEAFF
>NA|TRBV5-1|NA|TRBJ2-7
TGCGCCAGCAGCTTCGAAAAGGCAATCCACGAGCAGTACTTC
CASSFEKAIHEQYF
>NA|TRBV2|NA|TRBJ2-1
TGTGCCAGCAGTGAGCGGGCAAAGCAGTTCTTC
CASSERAKQFF
>NA|TRBV5-4|NA|TRBJ2-3
TGTGCCAGCCAGGGGGGGGCGGCAGATACGCAGTATTTT
CASQGGAADTQYF
>TRBD1|TRBV27|NA|TRBJ1-2
TGTGCCAGCAGTCCCAGGGACAGGCTGAACTATGGCTACACCTTC
CASSPRDRLNYGYTF
>TRBD2|TRBV28|NA|TRBJ2-3
TGTGCCAGCAGTTTAACTAGCGGGGGTGTAACAGATACGCAGTATTTT
CASSLTSGGVTDTQYF
>NA|TRBV30|NA|TRBJ1-3
TGTGCCTGGACGGGGGACACTTTGAGCTCTGGAAACACCATATATTTT
CAWTGDTLSSGNTIYF
>TRBD1|TRBV30|NA|TRBJ2-7
TGTGCCGGAGAGTGGGGGACAGGGAACTACGAGCAGTACTTC
CAGEWGTGNYEQYF
>TRBD1|TRBV19|NA|TRBJ2-3
TGTGCCAGTGCACGGGGACAGAACACAGATACGCAGTATTTT
CASARGQNTDTQYF
>NA|TRBV7-2|NA|TRBJ1-3
TGTGCCAGCAGCTTCAGTGATGGAAACACCATATATTTT
CASSFSDGNTIYF
>NA|TRBV5-8|NA|TRBJ2-7
TGTGCCAGCATCGGATCGAGCTCCTACGAGCAGTACTTC
CASIGSSSYEQYF
>NA|TRBV2|NA|TRBJ1-5
TGTGCCAGCAGGGATAGCAATCAGCCCCAGCATTTT
CASRDSNQPQHF
>NA|TRBV11-2|NA|TRBJ1-6
TGTGCCAGCAGCCGGGATCTTAATTCACCCCTCCACTTT
CASSRDLNSPLHF
>NA|TRBV2|NA|TRBJ1-2
TGTGCCAGCAGTGAATCTTATGGGACCCTCGACCTCGGTGGCTACACCTTC
CASSESYGTLDLGGYTF
>NA|TRBV27|NA|TRBJ2-1
TGTGCCAGCAGTTTATCTGGTAGTGTGGGGGAGCAGTTCTTC
CASSLSGSVGEQFF